These 16 T cell receptor beta chains originate from one sample sequenced in a study of radiotherapy plus CTLA-4 blockade in lung cancer. Here immunoSEQ multiplex PCR was the method, and the copy in TCRdb shows in-frame clones only, minus some. The data hold about 100,000 clones, with about 80% observed a single time. Sequencing was performed on peripheral blood, taken from a patient treated with radiotherapy plus ipilimumab. The receptors shown here come from a human donor with non-small cell lung cancer who had stable disease on radiotherapy plus ipilimumab.

V is TRBV9 and J is TRBJ2-4; D gene uncertain. This CDR3 is 14 amino acids long. Germline V gene sequence: CDR1 SGDLS, CDR2 YYNGEE. V dropped 5 bases and J dropped 0 bases, with 9 bases sitting between them. The DNA for the CDR3 is TGTGCCAGCAGTCCGGCTGTAGCCAAAAACATTCAGTACTTC. Translated: CASSPAVAKNIQYF.

The chain employs TRBV2 and TRBJ1-1, with D possibly being TRBD1 (5 bases). The V gene's germline CDR1 is SNHLY and CDR2 FYNNEI. V was shortened by 7 bases and J by 3 bases, with 12 bases between the two germline ends. This CDR3 comprises 13 residues. The CDR3, as DNA: TGTGCCAGCACCTTAGAAGGGGACACTGAAGCTTTCTTT. Translating gives CASTLEGDTEAFF.

The chain is built from TRBV5-1 and TRBJ1-4, with a tentative D call TRBD1 (5 bases). This CDR3 comprises 15 residues. Germline lookup yields CDR1 SGHRS and CDR2 YFSETQ. The V end was cut by 0 bases, the J end by 5 bases, with 11 bases between. The CDR3 DNA sequence: TGCGCCAGCAGCTTGGATGGGACCGCAAATGAAAAACTGTTTTTT. This translates into CASSLDGTANEKLFF.

V usage is TRBV2 and J usage is TRBJ1-1; maybe TRBD1 (6 bases). Trimming took 8 bases from V and 4 from J, leaving 23 bases between them. Germline lookup yields CDR1 SNHLY and CDR2 FYNNEI. The CDR3 runs 16 residues. In DNA, the CDR3 is TGTGCCAGCTACCCTTCCGGTAAGGTAGGGGGCACTGAAGCTTTCTTT. This gives the protein CASYPSGKVGGTEAFF.

V usage is TRBV27 and J usage is TRBJ2-3; 8 positions match TRBD1. This CDR3 has 14 residues. V was clipped by 2 bases and J by 4 bases; unmatched bases: 2. Germline V gives CDR1 MNHEY, CDR2 SMNVEV (reference sequence). CDR3 in DNA: TGTGCCAGCAGTTTACAGGGGGCCGCAGATACGCAGTATTTT. This gives the protein CASSLQGAADTQYF.

To note about this clone: At the DNA level, this CDR3 is encoded by other sequences in the same sample as well. V gene TRBV19 combines with J gene TRBJ1-6; weak D call: TRBD1 (5 bases). V lost 2 bases, J lost 6 bases, and 8 bases lay in between. This CDR3 has 14 residues. The germline CDR1 and CDR2 sequences are LNHDA and SQIVND (reference sequence). CDR3 DNA sequence: TGTGCCAGTAGTATACAGGGAGCTAATTCACCCCTCCACTTT. As protein: CASSIQGANSPLHF.

V and J are TRBV27 and TRBJ2-5, with 8 bases lining up with TRBD2. Germline assignment: CDR1 MNHEY and CDR2 SMNVEV (reference sequence). The CDR3 has 17 residues. With 7 bases clipped from V and 7 bases from J, the junction kept 20 bases outside the gene matches. CDR3 loop: CASKTYATGDAGGTQYF. CDR3 sequence (DNA): TGTGCCAGCAAAACTTATGCCACCGGGGACGCGGGGGGGACCCAGTACTTC.

In its sample, this clone was seen once. The CDR3 nucleotides are TGTGCCTGGGAGGAAGCCTACGAGCAGTACTTC. Translation: CAWEEAYEQYF. This sequence joins TRBV30 and TRBJ2-7; unclear D gene. Germline V gene lookup returns CDR1 GTSNPN and CDR2 SVGIG (reference sequence). CDR3 length: 11 residues. V lost 5 bases to trimming and J lost 2 bases, with 7 bases between them.

The rearrangement uses TRBV2 and TRBJ2-3, with D perhaps TRBD1 or TRBD2 (6 bases each). CDR1 is SNHLY, CDR2 FYNNEI, per germline. V gave up 2 bases and J gave up 5 bases, with 14 bases separating them. CDR3 size: 15 residues. Here the CDR3 reads CASSERGTQIDTQYF. The CDR3 nucleotides read TGTGCCAGCAGTGAAAGGGGGACTCAGATAGATACGCAGTATTTT.

The chain has TRBV9 and TRBJ2-7; TRBD1 is a possible D gene (5 bases). Looked up from germline, CDR1 is SGDLS and CDR2 is YYNGEE. The CDR3 is made up of 14 amino acids. The V end lost 4 bases, the J end lost 2 bases, and 13 bases lay between the germline ends. CDR3 sequence reads: CASSKGAGAYEQYF. In DNA, the CDR3 is TGTGCCAGCAGCAAAGGGGCTGGAGCCTACGAGCAGTACTTC.

Only a few counts were recorded for this clone. J is TRBJ1-6 and V is TRBV4-1; D is perhaps TRBD1 (6 bases). This CDR3 region has 15 residues. Germline V gene lookup returns CDR1 MGHRA and CDR2 YSYEKL. Between the trimmed V and J ends, which lost 1 base and 5 bases, there was a span of 9 bases. The CDR3 DNA is TGCGCCAGCAGCCAAGCGGCAGGGGATAATTCACCCCTCCACTTT. This codes for CASSQAAGDNSPLHF.

This clone turned up a few times. The chain uses TRBV19 and TRBJ2-7, with 14 bases identical to TRBD2. Germline V lookup: CDR1 LNHDA, CDR2 SQIVND (reference sequence). The CDR3 length is 17 residues. V was pared by 5 bases and J by 3 bases, with 9 bases of the junction left unmatched. Here the CDR3 DNA reads TGTGCCAGTAGTCCGGGACTAGCGGGAGTTAAGCGCTACGAGCAGTACTTC. Translated, it gives CASSPGLAGVKRYEQYF.

DNA of the CDR3: TGTGCCAGCAGTAACTTGACACCTTTGGCCCTCCACTTT. Translation gives CASSNLTPLALHF. The rearrangement links TRBV6-6 to TRBJ1-6; D unclear. With 5 bases removed from V and 14 bases from J, the gap between germline ends came to 16 bases. The CDR3 totals 13 residues. In germline, CDR1 is MNHNY, CDR2 SVGAGI (reference sequence).

The rearrangement joins TRBV6-6 to TRBJ1-6, with unresolved D. The germline V gene has CDR1 MNHNY and CDR2 SVGAGI (reference sequence). CDR3 length: 15 residues. V lost 2 bases and J lost 0, with 5 bases in between. The CDR3 here is CASSYGNSYNSPLHF. In DNA, the CDR3 is TGTGCCAGCAGTTACGGGAACTCCTATAATTCACCCCTCCACTTT.

This chain connects TRBV28 to TRBJ2-2; no definite D call. CDR1 MDHEN and CDR2 SYDVKM come from the germline V gene. Trimming stripped 2 bases from V and 8 bases from J, with 6 bases between. CDR3 size: 12 residues. This CDR3 reads CASSLSLGELFF. The CDR3 nucleotides are TGTGCCAGCAGTTTAAGTTTAGGGGAGCTGTTTTTT.

Here the CDR3 DNA reads TGTGCCTATACACCACAGGGGGCCAGCAATCAGCCCCAGCATTTT. Translating it yields CAYTPQGASNQPQHF. The gene calls are TRBV30 and TRBJ1-5; the match to TRBD1 covers 9 bases. J lost 1 base, V lost 7 bases, and 8 bases had no gene match. Germline CDR1 is GTSNPN and CDR2 is SVGIG (reference sequence). The CDR3 loop spans 15 amino acids.